The source of this TCR beta chain is a study of T cells after yellow fever vaccination. Study conclusions and caveats: A small proportion of clonotypes was detected in both the CD4 and CD8 compartments.

TCRdb redid the calling of the 5' RACE reads with MiXCR, one entry per CDR3 protein. The sample records 450,000 to 650,000 distinct CDR3 sequences, just over 20% being singletons. This clonotype was observed a handful of times. Its cognate antigen is unknown. The CDR3 spans 13 residues. The germline V gene encodes CDR1 SGHKS and CDR2 YYEKEE (reference sequence). After removal of 4 bases from V and 5 bases from J, the junction contained 5 bases not matched to a gene. This sequence was found in a man between 18 and 29 years old who received the YFV17D yellow fever vaccine. J is TRBJ1-2 and V is TRBV5-5, with 7 bases that match TRBD1. The source was PBMCs, collected about 20 days after the first yellow fever vaccination. Here the CDR3 DNA reads TGTGCCAGCAGCCGGGACAGAAAATATGGCTACACCTTC. It translates to CASSRDRKYGYTF.